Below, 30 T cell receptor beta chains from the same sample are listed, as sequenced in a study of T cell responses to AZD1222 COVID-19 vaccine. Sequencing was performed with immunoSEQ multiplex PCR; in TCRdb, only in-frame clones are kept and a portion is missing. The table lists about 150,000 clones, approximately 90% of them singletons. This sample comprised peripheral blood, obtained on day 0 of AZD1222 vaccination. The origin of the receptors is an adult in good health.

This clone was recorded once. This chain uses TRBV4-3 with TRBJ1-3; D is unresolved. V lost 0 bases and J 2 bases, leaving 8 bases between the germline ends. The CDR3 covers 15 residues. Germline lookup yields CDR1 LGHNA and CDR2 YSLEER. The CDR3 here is CASSQEWGTGNTIYF. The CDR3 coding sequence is TGCGCCAGCAGCCAAGAATGGGGAACTGGAAACACCATATATTTT.

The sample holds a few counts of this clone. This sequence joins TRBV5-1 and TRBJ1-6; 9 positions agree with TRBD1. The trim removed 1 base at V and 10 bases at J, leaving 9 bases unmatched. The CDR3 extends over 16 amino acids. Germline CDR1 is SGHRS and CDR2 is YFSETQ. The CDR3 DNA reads TGCGCCAGCAGCTTGTCTTGGACAGGGGTCCAGTCACCCCTCCACTTT. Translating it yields CASSLSWTGVQSPLHF.

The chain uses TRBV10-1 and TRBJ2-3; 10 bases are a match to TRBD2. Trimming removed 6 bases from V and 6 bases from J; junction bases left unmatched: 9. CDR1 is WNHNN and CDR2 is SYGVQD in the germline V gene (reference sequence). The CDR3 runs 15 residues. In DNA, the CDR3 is TGCGCCAGCAGCCCCCAAGCGGGGGGGTCGGATACGCAGTATTTT. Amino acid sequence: CASSPQAGGSDTQYF.

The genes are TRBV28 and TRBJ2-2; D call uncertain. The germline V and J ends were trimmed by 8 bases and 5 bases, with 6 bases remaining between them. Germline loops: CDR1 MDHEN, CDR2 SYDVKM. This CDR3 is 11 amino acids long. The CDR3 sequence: CASSYTGELFF. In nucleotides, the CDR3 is TGTGCCAGCTCCTATACCGGGGAGCTGTTTTTT.

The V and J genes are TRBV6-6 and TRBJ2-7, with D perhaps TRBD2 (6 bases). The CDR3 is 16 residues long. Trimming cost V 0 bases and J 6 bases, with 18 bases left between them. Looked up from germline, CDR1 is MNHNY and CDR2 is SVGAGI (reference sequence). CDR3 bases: TGTGCCAGCAGTTACTCGATGATGGGACTCGCGCCCGAGCAGTACTTC. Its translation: CASSYSMMGLAPEQYF.

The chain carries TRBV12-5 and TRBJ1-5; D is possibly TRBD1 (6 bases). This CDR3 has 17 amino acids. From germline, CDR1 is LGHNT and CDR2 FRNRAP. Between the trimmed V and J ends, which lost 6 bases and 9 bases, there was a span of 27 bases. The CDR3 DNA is TGTGCTAGTGGCCTGGGATTAATCGAGGGGGTTGCATCGCCCCAGCATTTT. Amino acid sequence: CASGLGLIEGVASPQHF.

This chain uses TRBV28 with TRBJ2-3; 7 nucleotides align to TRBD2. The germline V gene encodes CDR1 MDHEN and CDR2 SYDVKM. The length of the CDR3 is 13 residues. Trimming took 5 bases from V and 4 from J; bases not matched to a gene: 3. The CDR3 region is CASSESGADTQYF. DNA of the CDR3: TGTGCCAGCAGTGAAAGCGGGGCAGATACGCAGTATTTT.

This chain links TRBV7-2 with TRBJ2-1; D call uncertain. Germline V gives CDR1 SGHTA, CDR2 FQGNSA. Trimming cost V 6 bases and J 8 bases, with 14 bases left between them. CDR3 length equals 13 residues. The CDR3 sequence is CASSSRFRDEQFF. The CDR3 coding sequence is TGTGCCAGCAGTTCGAGATTTAGGGATGAGCAGTTCTTC.

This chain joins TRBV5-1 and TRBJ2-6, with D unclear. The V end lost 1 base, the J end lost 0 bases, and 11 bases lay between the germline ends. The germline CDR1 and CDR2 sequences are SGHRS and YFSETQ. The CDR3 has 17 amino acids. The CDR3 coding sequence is TGCGCCAGCAGCTTGTGGGCCAGCTACTCTGGGGCCAACGTCCTGACTTTC. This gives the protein CASSLWASYSGANVLTF. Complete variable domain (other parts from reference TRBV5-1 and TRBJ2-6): KAGVTQTPRYLIKTRGQQVTLSCSPISGHRSVSWYQQTPGQGLQFLFEYFSETQRNKGNFPGRFSGRQFSNSRSEMNVSTLELGDSALYLCASSLWASYSGANVLTFGAGSRLTVL.

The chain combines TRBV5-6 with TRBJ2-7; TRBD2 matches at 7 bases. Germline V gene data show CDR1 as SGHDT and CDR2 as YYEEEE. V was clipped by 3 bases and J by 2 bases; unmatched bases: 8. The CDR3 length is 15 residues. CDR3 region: CASSSAGGGAYEQYF. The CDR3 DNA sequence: TGTGCCAGCAGCTCCGCTGGGGGGGGAGCCTACGAGCAGTACTTC.

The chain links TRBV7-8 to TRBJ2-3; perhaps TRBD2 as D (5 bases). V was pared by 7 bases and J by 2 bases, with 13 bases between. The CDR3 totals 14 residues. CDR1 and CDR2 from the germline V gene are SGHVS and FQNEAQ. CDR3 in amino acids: CASKVSEITDTQYF. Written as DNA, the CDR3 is TGTGCCAGCAAAGTTAGCGAGATCACAGATACGCAGTATTTT. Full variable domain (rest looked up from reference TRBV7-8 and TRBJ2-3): GAGVSQSPRYKVAKRGQDVALRCDPISGHVSLFWYQQALGQGPEFLTYFQNEAQLDKSGLPSDRFFAERPEGSVSTLKIQRTQQEDSAVYLCASKVSEITDTQYFGPGTRLTVL.

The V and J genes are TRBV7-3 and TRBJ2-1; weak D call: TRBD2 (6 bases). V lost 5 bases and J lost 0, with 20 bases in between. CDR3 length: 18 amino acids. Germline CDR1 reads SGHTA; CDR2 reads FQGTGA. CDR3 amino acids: CASSPRGTMASSYNEQFF. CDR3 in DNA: TGTGCCAGCAGCCCGCGGGGTACAATGGCTAGCTCCTACAATGAGCAGTTCTTC.

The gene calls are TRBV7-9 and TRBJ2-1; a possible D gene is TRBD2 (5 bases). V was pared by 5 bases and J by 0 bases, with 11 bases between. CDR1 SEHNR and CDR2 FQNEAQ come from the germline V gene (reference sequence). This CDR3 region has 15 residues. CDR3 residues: CASSGAESSYNEQFF. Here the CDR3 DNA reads TGTGCCAGCAGCGGAGCGGAGAGCTCCTACAATGAGCAGTTCTTC.

The CDR3 sequence: CASSQEGRGGYTEAFF. In DNA form, the CDR3 reads TGCGCCAGCAGCCAAGAAGGGAGGGGCGGATATACTGAAGCTTTCTTT. The V and J genes are TRBV4-1 and TRBJ1-1; D possibly corresponds to TRBD1 (5 bases). The CDR3 contains 16 residues. Germline CDR1 is MGHRA and CDR2 is YSYEKL. Trimming left V 0 bases short and J 5 bases short, with 16 bases between.

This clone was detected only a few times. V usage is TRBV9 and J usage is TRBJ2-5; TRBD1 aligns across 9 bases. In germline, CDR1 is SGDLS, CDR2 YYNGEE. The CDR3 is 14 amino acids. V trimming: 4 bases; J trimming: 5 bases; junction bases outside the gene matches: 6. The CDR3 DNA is TGTGCCAGCAGCCAACAGGGGGCTTGGGAGACCCAGTACTTC. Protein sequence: CASSQQGAWETQYF.

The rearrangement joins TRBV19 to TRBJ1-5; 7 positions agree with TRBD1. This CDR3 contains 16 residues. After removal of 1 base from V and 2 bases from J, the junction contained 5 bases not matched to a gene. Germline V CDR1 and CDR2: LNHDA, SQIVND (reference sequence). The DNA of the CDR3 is TGTGCCAGTAGTATAGCCTGGCAGGGGGGCAATCAGCCCCAGCATTTT. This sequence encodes CASSIAWQGGNQPQHF.

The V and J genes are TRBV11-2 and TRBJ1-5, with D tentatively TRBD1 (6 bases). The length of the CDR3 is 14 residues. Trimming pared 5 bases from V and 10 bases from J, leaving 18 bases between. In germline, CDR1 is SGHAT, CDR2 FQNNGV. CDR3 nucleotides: TGTGCCAGCAGCCTGCACAGGGACCGTGGTCCCCAGCATTTT. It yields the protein CASSLHRDRGPQHF.

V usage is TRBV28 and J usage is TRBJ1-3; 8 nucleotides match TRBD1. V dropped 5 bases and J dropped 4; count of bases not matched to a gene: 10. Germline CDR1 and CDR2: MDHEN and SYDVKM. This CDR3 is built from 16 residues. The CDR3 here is CASSLPGQAGGNTIYF. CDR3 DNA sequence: TGTGCCAGCAGTCTTCCGGGACAGGCGGGGGGAAACACCATATATTTT. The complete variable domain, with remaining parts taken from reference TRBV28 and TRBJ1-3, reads DVKVTQSSRYLVKRTGEKVFLECVQDMDHENMFWYRQDPGLGLRLIYFSYDVKMKEKGDIPEGYSVSREKKERFSLILESASTNQTSMYLCASSLPGQAGGNTIYFGEGSWLTVV.

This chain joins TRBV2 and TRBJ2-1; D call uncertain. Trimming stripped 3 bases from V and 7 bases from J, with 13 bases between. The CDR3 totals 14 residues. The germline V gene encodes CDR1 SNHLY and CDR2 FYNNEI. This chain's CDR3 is CASSDSRNLNEQFF. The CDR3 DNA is TGTGCCAGCAGTGACTCTAGGAATCTGAATGAGCAGTTCTTC.

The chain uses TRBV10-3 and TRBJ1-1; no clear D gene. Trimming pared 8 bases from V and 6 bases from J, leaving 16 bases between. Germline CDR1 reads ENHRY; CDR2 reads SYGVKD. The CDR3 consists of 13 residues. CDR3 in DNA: TGTGCCATCCGCACCTCAGGAGGCTCTGAAGCTTTCTTT. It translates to CAIRTSGGSEAFF.

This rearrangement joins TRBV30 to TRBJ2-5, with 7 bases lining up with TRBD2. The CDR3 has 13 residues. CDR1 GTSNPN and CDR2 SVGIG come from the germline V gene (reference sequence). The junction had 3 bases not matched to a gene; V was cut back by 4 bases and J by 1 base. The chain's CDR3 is CAWNGRGQETQYF. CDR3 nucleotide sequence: TGTGCCTGGAATGGGAGGGGCCAAGAGACCCAGTACTTC.

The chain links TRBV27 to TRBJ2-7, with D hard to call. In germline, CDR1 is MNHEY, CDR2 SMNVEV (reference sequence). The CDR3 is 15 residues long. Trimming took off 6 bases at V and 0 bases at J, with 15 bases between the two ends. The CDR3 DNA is TGTGCCAGCAGCCCAGAATGGAGTCTCTCCTACGAGCAGTACTTC. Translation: CASSPEWSLSYEQYF.

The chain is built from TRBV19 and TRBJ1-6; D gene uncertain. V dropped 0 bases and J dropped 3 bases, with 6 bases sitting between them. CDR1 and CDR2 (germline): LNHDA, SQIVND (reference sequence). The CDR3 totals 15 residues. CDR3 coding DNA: TGTGCCAGTAGTATAGACCGCAGCTATAATTCACCCCTCCACTTT. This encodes CASSIDRSYNSPLHF.

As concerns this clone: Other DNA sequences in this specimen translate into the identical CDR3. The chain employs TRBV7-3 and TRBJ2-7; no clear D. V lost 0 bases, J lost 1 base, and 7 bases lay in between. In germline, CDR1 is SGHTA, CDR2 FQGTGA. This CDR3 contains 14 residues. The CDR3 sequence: CASSLTPGSYEQYF. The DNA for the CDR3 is TGTGCCAGCAGCTTAACCCCAGGTTCCTACGAGCAGTACTTC.

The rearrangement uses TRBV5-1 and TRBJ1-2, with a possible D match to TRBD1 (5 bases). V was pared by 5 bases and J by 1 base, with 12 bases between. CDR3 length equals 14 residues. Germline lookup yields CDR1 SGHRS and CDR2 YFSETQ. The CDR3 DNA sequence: TGCGCCAGCAGTCTGGAGGGGAATAACTATGGCTACACCTTC. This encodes CASSLEGNNYGYTF.

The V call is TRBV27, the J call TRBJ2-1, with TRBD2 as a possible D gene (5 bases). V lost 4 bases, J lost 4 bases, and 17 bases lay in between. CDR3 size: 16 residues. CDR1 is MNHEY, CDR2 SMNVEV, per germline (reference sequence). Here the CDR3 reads CASSSLGLGGYNEQFF. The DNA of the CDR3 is TGTGCCAGCAGTTCCCTTGGCCTCGGCGGGTACAATGAGCAGTTCTTC.

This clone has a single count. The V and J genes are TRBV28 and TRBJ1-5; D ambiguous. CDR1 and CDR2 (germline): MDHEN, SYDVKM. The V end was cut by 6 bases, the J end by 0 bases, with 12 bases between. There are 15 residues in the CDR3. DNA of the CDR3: TGTGCCAGCAGATACGGAGGAAGTAGCAATCAGCCCCAGCATTTT. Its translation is CASRYGGSSNQPQHF.

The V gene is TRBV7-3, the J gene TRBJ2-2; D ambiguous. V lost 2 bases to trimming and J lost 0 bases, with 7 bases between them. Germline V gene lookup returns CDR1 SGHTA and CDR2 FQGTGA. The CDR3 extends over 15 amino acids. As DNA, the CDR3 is TGTGCCAGCAGCTTATCGCTAGCGAACACCGGGGAGCTGTTTTTT. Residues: CASSLSLANTGELFF.

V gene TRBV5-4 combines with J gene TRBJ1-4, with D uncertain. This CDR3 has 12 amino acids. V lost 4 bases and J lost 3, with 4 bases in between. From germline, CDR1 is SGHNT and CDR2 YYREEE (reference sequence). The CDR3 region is CASSRANEKLFF. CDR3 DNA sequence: TGTGCCAGCAGCCGTGCTAATGAAAAACTGTTTTTT.

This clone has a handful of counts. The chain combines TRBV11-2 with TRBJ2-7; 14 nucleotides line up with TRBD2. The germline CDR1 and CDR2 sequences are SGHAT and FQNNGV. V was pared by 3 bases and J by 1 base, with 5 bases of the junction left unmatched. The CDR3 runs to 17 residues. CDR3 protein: CASSLGLAGVSSYEQYF. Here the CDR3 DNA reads TGTGCCAGCAGCTTGGGACTAGCGGGAGTTTCTTCCTACGAGCAGTACTTC. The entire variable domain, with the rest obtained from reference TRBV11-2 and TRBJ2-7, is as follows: EAGVAQSPRYKIIEKRQSVAFWCNPISGHATLYWYQQILGQGPKLLIQFQNNGVVDDSQLPKDRFSAERLKGVDSTLKIQPAKLEDSAVYLCASSLGLAGVSSYEQYFGPGTRLTVT.